A selection of T cell receptor beta chains follows, all from one sample in a study of OX40 agonist ivuxolimab in advanced cancers. The table came from immunoSEQ multiplex PCR; TCRdb's copy has only in-frame clones and leaves some out. The table has roughly 36,000 clones, 74% seen once. This specimen was CD4+ or CD8+ T cells sorted from blood, taken in a trial of the OX40 agonist ivuxolimab. All receptors derive from an adult with an advanced solid tumor such as melanoma, head and neck, liver or kidney cancer. The CDR3 runs from the conserved cysteine through the conserved F or W.

TRBV6-1	14	TRBJ1-1	CASRASQGRPEAFF
TRBV19	12	TRBJ1-5	CASSNRQQPQHF
TRBV27	16	TRBJ2-1	CASSASQGRGYNEQFF
TRBV7-3	15	TRBJ1-5	CASSLRQGPNQPQHF
TRBV28	16	TRBJ2-1	CASRFPFQGGDNEQFF
TRBV2	16	TRBJ1-3	CASSEAITRAGNTIYF
TRBV4-2	15	TRBJ2-7	CASSPSGGAGVEQYF
TRBV2	15	TRBJ2-3	CASSERGDFTDTQYF
TRBV6-6	13	TRBJ1-6	CASRDLGYSPLHF
TRBV14	19	TRBJ2-1	CASSQGRVTGPRGVNEQFF
TRBV4-1	16	TRBJ2-3	CASSQEGASRTDTQYF
TRBV9	18	TRBJ1-4	CASSLRTGGLTTNEKLFF
TRBV28	14	TRBJ1-1	CASNLRAVHTEAFF
TRBV29-1	14	TRBJ2-1	CSVARTSGVDEQFF
TRBV5-1	15	TRBJ2-1	CASSLNRDPYNEQFF
TRBV5-1	15	TRBJ1-4	CASSLAGANNEKLFF
TRBV28	15	TRBJ2-5	CATLSRRLIEETQYF
TRBV5-1	13	TRBJ2-5	CASSLAGKETQYF
TRBV5-5	14	TRBJ2-3	CASSRSSGGDTQYF
TRBV7-9	15	TRBJ2-7	CASSPWVAGAGEQYF
TRBV19	14	TRBJ2-4	CASMNSGAGNIQYF
TRBV2	16	TRBJ1-1	CASSNPGQGLDTEAFF
TRBV9	13	TRBJ2-3	CASSGLAGNTQYF
TRBV2	15	TRBJ1-1	CASRTTGGGGTEAFF
TRBV20-1	11	TRBJ1-1	CSASGGPEAFF
TRBV15	14	TRBJ1-5	CATSGTGGIQPQHF
TRBV2	17	TRBJ2-2	CASILPARAANTGELFF
TRBV20-1	11	TRBJ1-1	CSAGTGREAFF
TRBV2	14	TRBJ1-4	CASLSTSRSEKLFF
TRBV6-5	13	TRBJ1-1	CASTRGRGSEAFF
TRBV18	12	TRBJ1-2	CASSPDRDGYTF
TRBV5-6	16	TRBJ2-1	CASSFLASAGGNEQFF
TRBV5-1	13	TRBJ1-1	CASSREGRSEAFF
TRBV6-1	17	TRBJ2-2	CASSEALGQGRIGELFF
TRBV27	14	TRBJ2-1	CASSSKAGWNEQFF
TRBV30	15	TRBJ2-2	CAWKVERANTGELFF
TRBV7-6	13	TRBJ1-1	CASSLGQNTEAFF
TRBV29-1	12	TRBJ1-2	CSVEGQESLGTF
TRBV29-1	14	TRBJ1-2	CSDSGIGANYGYTF
TRBV7-8	15	TRBJ1-4	CASSLMGFANEKLFF
TRBV6-1	21	TRBJ1-1	CASSKGDWGNRGVSRNTEAFF
TRBV7-2	15	TRBJ2-5	CASSFPGQGGETQYF
TRBV11-2	16	TRBJ1-4	CASSLATGGRGEKLFF
TRBV4-1	16	TRBJ2-6	CASSRTGIGGANVLTF
TRBV18	14	TRBJ2-3	CASSPSGGVDTQYF
TRBV11-3	13	TRBJ1-1	CASSLGGFAEAFF
TRBV7-9	13	TRBJ1-2	CASSSGGNYGYTF
TRBV5-4	16	TRBJ2-3	CASSLEGAFSTDTQYF
TRBV6-4	12	TRBJ1-1	CASSDPRAGAFF
TRBV30	15	TRBJ1-4	CAVTYGAFTNEKLFF
TRBV2	16	TRBJ2-4	CASNKGQILAKNIQYF
TRBV5-1	14	TRBJ1-1	CASSLGTGTTEAFF
TRBV2	11	TRBJ1-6	CASSVRSPLHF
TRBV7-9	14	TRBJ1-5	CASSLGGGNQPQHF